This TCR beta chain was captured in a study of T cells in Graves' hyperthyroidism and ophthalmopathy. Whole-study context: Once the initial diagnosis was made, peripheral blood was obtained before any treatment.

Patients were excluded for uncontrolled infection, other autoimmune disease, pregnancy or lactation. The investigators amplified TCR beta CDR3 regions from RNA transcripts. With the HTBI primer set, the TCR CDR3 went through a first round of RT-PCR. TCRdb fed the multiplex PCR reads into MiXCR, producing one record per CDR3 protein. The table records some 380,000 distinct CDR3 sequences, roughly 14% of them present only once. In the case of this clonotype: Its matching antigen is unknown.

Findings of the study overall: Blood also showed most of the thyroid clonotypes that were expanded above 0.001.

Trimming took 0 bases from V and 0 from J, leaving 11 bases between them. The length of the CDR3 is 16 residues. The germline gives CDR1 SEHNR, CDR2 FQNEAQ (reference sequence). The sequencing input was blood. This TCR was sampled from a man between 25 and 39 years old with Graves' hyperthyroidism that later progressed to Graves' ophthalmopathy. The chain couples TRBV7-9 to TRBJ1-1, with D maybe TRBD1 (5 bases). The CDR3 bases are TGTGCCAGCAGCTTAGCGGCAGGGAGCATGAACACTGAAGCTTTCTTT. Translating it yields CASSLAAGSMNTEAFF. Looking up the rest from reference TRBV7-9 and TRBJ1-1 gives the full variable domain: DTGVSQNPRHKITKRGQNVTFRCDPISEHNRLYWYRQTLGQGPEFLTYFQNEAQLEKSRLLSDRFSAERPKGSFSTLEIQRTEQGDSAMYLCASSLAAGSMNTEAFFGQGTRLTVV.